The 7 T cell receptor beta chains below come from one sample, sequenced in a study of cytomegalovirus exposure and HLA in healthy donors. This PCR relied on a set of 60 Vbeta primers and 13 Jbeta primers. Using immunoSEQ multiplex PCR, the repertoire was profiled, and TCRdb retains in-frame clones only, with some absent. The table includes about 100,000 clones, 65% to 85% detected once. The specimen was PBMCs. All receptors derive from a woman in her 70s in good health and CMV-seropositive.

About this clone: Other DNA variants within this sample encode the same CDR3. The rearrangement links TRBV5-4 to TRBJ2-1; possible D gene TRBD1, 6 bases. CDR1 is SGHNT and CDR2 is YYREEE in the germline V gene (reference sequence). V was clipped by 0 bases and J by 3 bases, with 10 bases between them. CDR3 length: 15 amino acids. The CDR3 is CASSLAGQSYNEQFF. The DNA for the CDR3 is TGTGCCAGCAGCTTGGCAGGACAGAGCTACAATGAGCAGTTCTTC.

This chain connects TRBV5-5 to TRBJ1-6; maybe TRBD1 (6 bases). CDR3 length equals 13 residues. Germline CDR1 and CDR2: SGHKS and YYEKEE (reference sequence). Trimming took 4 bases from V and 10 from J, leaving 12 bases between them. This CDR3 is CASSRGGWSPLHF. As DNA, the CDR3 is TGTGCCAGCAGCCGGGGGGGCTGGTCACCCCTCCACTTT.

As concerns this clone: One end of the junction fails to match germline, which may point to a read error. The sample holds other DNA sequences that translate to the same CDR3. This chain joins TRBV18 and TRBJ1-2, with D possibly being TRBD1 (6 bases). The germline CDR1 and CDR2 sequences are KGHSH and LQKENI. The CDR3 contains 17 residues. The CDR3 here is CASSPLRTEPTGYGYTF. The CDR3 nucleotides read TGCGCCAGCTCACCCCTTCGGACAGAGCCCACTGGCTATGGCTACACCTTC.

CDR3 sequence reads: CASSVLAGRPYEQYF. The CDR3, as DNA: TGTGCCAGCAGTGTCTTAGCGGGCCGTCCTTACGAGCAGTACTTC. This chain joins TRBV6-1 and TRBJ2-7; 7 bases map to TRBD2. Germline lookup yields CDR1 MNHNS and CDR2 SASEGT. CDR3 length: 15 amino acids. V gave up 4 bases and J gave up 4 bases; unmatched junction bases: 10.

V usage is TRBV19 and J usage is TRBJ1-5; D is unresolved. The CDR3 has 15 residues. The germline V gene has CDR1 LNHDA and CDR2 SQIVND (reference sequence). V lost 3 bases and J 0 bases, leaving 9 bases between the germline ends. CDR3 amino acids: CASSIARSSNQPQHF. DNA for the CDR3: TGTGCCAGTAGTATTGCCAGATCTAGCAATCAGCCCCAGCATTTT.

The CDR3 region is CAWTSGQGWTYEQYF. CDR3 nucleotide sequence: TGTGCCTGGACCTCGGGACAGGGATGGACCTACGAGCAGTACTTC. This chain connects TRBV30 to TRBJ2-7; TRBD1 agrees at 9 bases. The V segment lost 4 bases and the J segment 2 bases; nucleotides outside the gene matches: 9. This CDR3 comprises 15 residues. Looked up from germline, CDR1 is GTSNPN and CDR2 is SVGIG (reference sequence).

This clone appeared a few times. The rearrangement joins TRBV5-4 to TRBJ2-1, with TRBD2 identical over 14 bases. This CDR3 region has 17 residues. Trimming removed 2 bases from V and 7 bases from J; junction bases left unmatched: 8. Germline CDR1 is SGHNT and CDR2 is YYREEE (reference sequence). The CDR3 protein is CASSFGTSGGRSNEQFF. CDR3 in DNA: TGTGCCAGCAGCTTTGGGACTAGCGGGGGCCGTAGTAATGAGCAGTTCTTC.